The sequence of this T cell receptor beta chain was determined in a study of cytomegalovirus exposure and HLA in healthy donors. Notes on the study in general: Later analysis indicated greater clonal expansion among HLA-associated TCR beta chains than among equally common other chains. The dataset shows that most TCR sequences were rare, while some public TCRs occurred in many donors. In a later analysis, HLA-C alleles had the fewest associated TCRs, DRB1 alleles the most.

With 60 Vbeta and 13 Jbeta primers, the PCR was carried out. Per the original methods: As a later analysis found, there were approximately 80 million unique TCR beta chains, of which about 10 million were shared. Clones were read by immunoSEQ multiplex PCR, and TCRdb kept only the in-frame ones, dropping some. V and J calls and clone size come straight from that table; D and trimming were deduced from the DNA. Of some 70,000 clones in the sample, approximately 70% were seen once. The germline CDR1 and CDR2 sequences are SGHRS and YFSETQ. CDR3 size: 14 residues. The V gene lost 0 bases and the J gene lost 6 bases, with 13 bases spanning the gap. This clone was observed a handful of times. What it binds is unknown.

The clonotype comes from a male donor in good health and CMV-seropositive. The chain employs TRBV5-1 and TRBJ2-7, with no clear D. The sequenced material came from PBMCs. The CDR3 coding sequence is TGCGCCAGCAGCTTGGCCCCCGAGAGGAGCGAGCAGTACTTC. Translated: CASSLAPERSEQYF.